The sample holds a few counts of the clone carrying this TCR beta chain. Antigen specificity is unknown. The entry originates in a study of blood T cells in healthy people across ages. Sample-barcoded 5' priming and a J-beta primer mix drove a second PCR of about 7 to 11 cycles. TCRdb independently ran MiXCR on the 5' RACE reads; one entry per CDR3 protein. The profile shows roughly 930,000 distinct CDR3 sequences, 45% to 50% of them singletons. Germline values: CDR1 LGHNA, CDR2 YNFKEQ. The V end lost 1 base, the J end lost 6 bases, and 11 bases lay between the germline ends. The CDR3 covers 14 residues. Points from the study as a whole: Since the PBMCs were unsorted, naive and antigen-experienced cells could not be conclusively compared. When set beside aged donors, long-lived donors presented more naive CD4+ cells and higher diversity.

Researchers isolated at least 6 million PBMCs per sample. The extraction recovered at least 5.5 micrograms of total RNA per sample. This clonotype was obtained from a man aged 25 to 45 in good health. This chain joins TRBV4-2 and TRBJ2-3; D tentatively reads TRBD1 or TRBD2 (6 bases each). The sample comprised blood. This chain's CDR3 is CASSQGGAEDTQYF. CDR3 bases: TGTGCCAGCAGCCAAGGGGGGGCTGAGGATACGCAGTATTTT.